Below, one T cell receptor beta chain is given with its context. The data originate from a study of identical twins. One entry per CDR3 protein results from TCRdb running MiXCR on the 5' RACE reads. Of around 280,000 distinct CDR3 sequences in the sample, more than 6.5% were seen once. These records were also assigned to another study, of yellow fever vaccine responses in identical twins.

The sequence came from a woman younger than 35 in good health. Material: memory (CD45RO+) T cells sorted from blood.

The CDR3 loop is CASSQDSRRGLTGANVLTF. The DNA for the CDR3 is TGTGCCAGCAGCCAAGATTCCCGGCGGGGACTGACTGGGGCCAACGTCCTGACTTTC. This chain joins TRBV14 and TRBJ2-6; tentative D call: TRBD2 (6 bases). The CDR3 runs 19 residues. CDR1 and CDR2 (germline): SGHDN, FVKESK. V lost 0 bases, J lost 2 bases, and 17 bases lay in between.